The clone carrying this T cell receptor (beta chain) was seen repeatedly, ten times or more. Its antigen is as yet unknown. From the 5' RACE reads, TCRdb called clonotypes with MiXCR, one entry per CDR3 protein. This sample has over 200,000 distinct CDR3 sequences, with approximately 6.7% found just once. The CDR3 spans 15 residues. Germline lookup yields CDR1 ENHRY and CDR2 SYGVKD. After removal of 2 bases from V and 1 base from J, the junction contained 2 bases not matched to a gene. The data derive from a study of T cells after yellow fever vaccination. Study outcomes and limitations: After the booster, approximately 95% of CD4 and roughly nine tenths of CD8 primary-response clones were re-detected.

Material: CD4+ T cells sorted from PBMCs, obtained on the day of the yellow fever booster vaccination. This clonotype was sampled from a man aged 30 to 39 who received the YFV17D yellow fever vaccine. This chain links TRBV10-3 with TRBJ2-4, with 7 positions matching TRBD1. CDR3 DNA: TGTGCCATCAGTGAGCAGGACAGGGCCAAAAACATTCAGTACTTC. Amino acid sequence: CAISEQDRAKNIQYF.